This T cell receptor (beta chain) was identified during a study of T-cell reconstitution after alpha-beta-depleted transplantation in children. Overall study results and limits: Some patients showed high day-60 TCRbeta diversity, which derived from surviving recipient T cells and thymic progenitors. After one year, T-cell counts and TCRbeta diversity mostly came from new T cells. Approximately two months post-transplant, alpha-beta T cells reportedly originated from several hundred expanded graft clones.

The TCRbeta library incorporated unique molecular identifiers. TCRdb recomputed calls from the PCR reads with MiXCR, one row per CDR3 protein. The sample has approximately 500,000 distinct CDR3 sequences; 10% are singletons. Germline V gene sequence: CDR1 ENHRY, CDR2 SYGVKD. With 2 bases removed from V and 4 bases from J, the gap between germline ends came to 9 bases. The CDR3 is 14 amino acids. This clonotype was found a few times. Its antigen remains unknown. The clonotype originates from a child between 2 and 9 years old with inherited bone marrow failure, due to receive a stem cell transplant. The material was PBMCs, obtained before TCRalphabeta/CD19-depleted stem cell transplant. The rearrangement joins TRBV10-3 to TRBJ2-1; D possibly matches TRBD1 or TRBD2 (5 bases each). The chain's CDR3 is CAISERGKYNEQFF. The CDR3 nucleotides are TGTGCCATCAGTGAGCGGGGCAAATACAATGAGCAGTTCTTC.